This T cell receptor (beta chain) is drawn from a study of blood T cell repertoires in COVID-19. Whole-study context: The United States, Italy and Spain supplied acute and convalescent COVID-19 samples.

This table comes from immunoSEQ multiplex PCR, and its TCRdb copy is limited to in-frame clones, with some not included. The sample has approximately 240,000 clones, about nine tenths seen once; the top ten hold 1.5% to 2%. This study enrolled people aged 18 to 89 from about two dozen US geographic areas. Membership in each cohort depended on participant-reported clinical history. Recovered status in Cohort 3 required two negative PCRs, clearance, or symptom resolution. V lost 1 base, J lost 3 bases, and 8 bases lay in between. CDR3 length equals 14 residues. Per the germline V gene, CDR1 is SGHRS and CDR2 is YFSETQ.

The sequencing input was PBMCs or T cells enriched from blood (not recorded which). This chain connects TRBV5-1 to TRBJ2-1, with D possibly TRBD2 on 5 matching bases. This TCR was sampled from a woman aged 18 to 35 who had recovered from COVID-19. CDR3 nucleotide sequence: TGCGCCAGCAGCTTGACGGAGGTCTACAATGAGCAGTTCTTC. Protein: CASSLTEVYNEQFF.